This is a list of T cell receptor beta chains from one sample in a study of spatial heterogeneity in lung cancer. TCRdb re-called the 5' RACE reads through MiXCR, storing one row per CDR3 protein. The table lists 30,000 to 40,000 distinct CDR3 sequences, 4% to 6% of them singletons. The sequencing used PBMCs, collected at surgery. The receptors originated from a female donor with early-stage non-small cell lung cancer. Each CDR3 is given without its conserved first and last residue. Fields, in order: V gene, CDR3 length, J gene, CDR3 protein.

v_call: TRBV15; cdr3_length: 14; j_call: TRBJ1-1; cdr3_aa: ATSRDKIRGAAEAF
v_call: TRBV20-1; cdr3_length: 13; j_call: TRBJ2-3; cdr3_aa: SAYSGARAGDTQY
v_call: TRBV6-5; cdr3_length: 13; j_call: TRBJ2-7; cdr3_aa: ASSPRGGRSYEQY
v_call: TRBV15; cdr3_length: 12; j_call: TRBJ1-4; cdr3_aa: ATSRGKQGEKLF
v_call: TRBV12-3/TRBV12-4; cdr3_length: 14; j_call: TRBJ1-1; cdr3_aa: ASSFPGRTMNTEAF
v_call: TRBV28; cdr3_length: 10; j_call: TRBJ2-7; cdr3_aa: ASSRRFYEQY
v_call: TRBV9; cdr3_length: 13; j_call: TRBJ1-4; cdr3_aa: ASSPEGSRFEKLF
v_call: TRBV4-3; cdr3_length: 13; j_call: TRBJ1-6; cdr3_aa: ASSQGTGGSSPLH
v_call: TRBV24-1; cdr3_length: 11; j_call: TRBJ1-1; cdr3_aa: ATSDPGYTEAF
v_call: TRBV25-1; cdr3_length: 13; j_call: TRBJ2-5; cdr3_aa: ASSPPGTGGETQY
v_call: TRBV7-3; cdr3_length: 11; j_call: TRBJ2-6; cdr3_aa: ASRPSGANVLT
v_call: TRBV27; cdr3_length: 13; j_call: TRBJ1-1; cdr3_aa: ASSFWADMNTEAF
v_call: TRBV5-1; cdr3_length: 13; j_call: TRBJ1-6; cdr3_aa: ASSDRDRSPLDLH
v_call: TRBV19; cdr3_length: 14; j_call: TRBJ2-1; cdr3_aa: ASSLNGQGAYNEQF
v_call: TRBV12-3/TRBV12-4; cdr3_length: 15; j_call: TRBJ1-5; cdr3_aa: ASSLRPSGLDGQPQH
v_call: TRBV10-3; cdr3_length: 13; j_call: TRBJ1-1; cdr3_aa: AISRTGGLNTEAF
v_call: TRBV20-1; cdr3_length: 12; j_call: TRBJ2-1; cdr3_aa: SAARLAGYNEQF
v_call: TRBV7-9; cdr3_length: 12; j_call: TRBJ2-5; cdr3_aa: ASSLGAGQETQY
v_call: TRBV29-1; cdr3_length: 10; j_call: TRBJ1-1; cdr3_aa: SVVGEDTEAF
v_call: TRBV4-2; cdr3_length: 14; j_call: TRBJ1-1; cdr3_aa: ASSQVSVAGPTEAF
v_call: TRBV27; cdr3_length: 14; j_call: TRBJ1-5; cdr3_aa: ASSLDSSSSNQPQH
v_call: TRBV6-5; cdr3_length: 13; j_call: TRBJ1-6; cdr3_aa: ASSPRGQGNSPLH
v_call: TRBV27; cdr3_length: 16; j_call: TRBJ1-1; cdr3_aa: ASSSPGPMSIMNTEAF
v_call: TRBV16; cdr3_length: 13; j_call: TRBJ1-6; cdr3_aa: ASSQARSYNSPLH
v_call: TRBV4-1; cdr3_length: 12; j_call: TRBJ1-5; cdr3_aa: ASSQDEGPQPQH
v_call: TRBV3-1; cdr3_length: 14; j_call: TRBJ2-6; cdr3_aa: ASSQERTSGANVLT
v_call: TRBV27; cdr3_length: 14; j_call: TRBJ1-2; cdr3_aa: ASIPSAGNGRGGYT
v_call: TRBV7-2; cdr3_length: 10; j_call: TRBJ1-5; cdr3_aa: ASSETPQPQH
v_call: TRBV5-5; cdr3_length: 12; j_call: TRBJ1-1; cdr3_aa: ASRPSQGVTEAF
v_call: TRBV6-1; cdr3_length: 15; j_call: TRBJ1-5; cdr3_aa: ASSSETGMGSNQPQH
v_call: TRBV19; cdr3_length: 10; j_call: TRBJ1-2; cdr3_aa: ASRRANYGYT
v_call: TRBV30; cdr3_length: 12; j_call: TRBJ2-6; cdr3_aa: AWSAQGGANVLT
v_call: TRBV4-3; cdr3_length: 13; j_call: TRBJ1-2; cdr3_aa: ASSQEGQGQSGYT
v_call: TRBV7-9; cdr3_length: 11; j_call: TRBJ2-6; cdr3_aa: ASGKAGANVLT
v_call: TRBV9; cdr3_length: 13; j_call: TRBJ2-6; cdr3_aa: ASSGWDPGANVLT
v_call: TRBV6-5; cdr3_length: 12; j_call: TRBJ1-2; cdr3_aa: ASSYSDRENGYT
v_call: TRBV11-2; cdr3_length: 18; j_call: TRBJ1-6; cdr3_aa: ASSLEGRARGRFYNSPLH
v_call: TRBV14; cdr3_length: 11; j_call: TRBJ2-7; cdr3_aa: ASSPDRSGTPF
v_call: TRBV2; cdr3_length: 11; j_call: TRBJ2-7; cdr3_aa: ASRRSAAYEQY
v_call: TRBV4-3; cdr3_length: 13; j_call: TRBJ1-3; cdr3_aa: ASSPGQSSGNTIY
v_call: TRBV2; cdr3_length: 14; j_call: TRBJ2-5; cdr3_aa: ASSGTAWERQETQY
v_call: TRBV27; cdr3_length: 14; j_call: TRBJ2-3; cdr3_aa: ASSRLGLGNTDTQY